The entry that follows covers one T cell receptor beta chain sequence. The antigen is unknown. The library targeted TCRbeta and was prepared with unique molecular identifiers. TCRdb passed the PCR reads through MiXCR, listing each CDR3 protein once. The profile shows fewer than 700,000 distinct CDR3 sequences, 10% to 15% of them singletons. Losses at the gene ends were 1 base for V and 5 bases for J; bases not matched to a gene: 13. The CDR3 is 18 amino acids. Per germline, CDR1 LGHNT and CDR2 FRNRAP. This record belongs to a study of T-cell reconstitution after alpha-beta-depleted transplantation in children. Findings and limits, study-wide: Reportedly, alpha-beta T cells present about two months post-transplant originated from several hundred expanded clones of graft origin.

The chain joins TRBV12-5 to TRBJ2-1; 8 positions agree with TRBD1. The sample consisted of PBMCs, mostly from graft donor cells, taken 360 days after TCRalphabeta/CD19-depleted stem cell transplant. The origin of this receptor is a male patient younger than 18 who had a stem cell transplant for acute myeloid leukemia, so the T cells may come from the graft donor. Here the CDR3 reads CASGLDDRTGNSNNEQFF. In DNA, the CDR3 is TGTGCTAGTGGTTTGGACGACCGGACAGGGAACTCAAACAATGAGCAGTTCTTC. The full variable domain, rest sourced from reference TRBV12-5 and TRBJ2-1, is DARVTQTPRHKVTEMGQEVTMRCQPILGHNTVFWYRQTMMQGLELLAYFRNRAPLDDSGMPKDRFSAEMPDATLATLKIQPSEPRDSAVYFCASGLDDRTGNSNNEQFFGPGTRLTVL.